The clone carrying this TCR beta chain was recorded a few times. Antigen unknown. This record comes from a study of human T cells and chemical hapten exposure. On the study more broadly: The patient population, which was mostly female, had alopecia areata, totalis or universalis.

It was the library that attached unique molecular identifiers to individual cDNA molecules. TCRdb reprocessed the RACE reads via MiXCR and lists one record per CDR3 protein. Seen here are tens of thousands of distinct CDR3 sequences, 32% observed once, and the top ten hold around 8.9%. Documented time point: patch test 1, 2 weeks after DPC sensitization. Treatment given: therapeutic diphenylcyclopropenone sensitization with weekly scalp DPC. Points from the study as a whole: Expanded TCRs clustered into significantly more large CDR3 similarity groups than controls, the analysis revealed.

V trimming: 4 bases; J trimming: 4 bases; junction bases outside the gene matches: 11. This CDR3 region has 15 residues. From germline, CDR1 is SGHRS and CDR2 YFSETQ. The source was whole blood, collected in connection with sensitization to the hapten diphenylcyclopropenone (DPC). This receptor was obtained from a man aged 35 to 55 with alopecia areata. Some clones in this sample may be carry-over from other donors' samples. V and J are TRBV5-1 and TRBJ2-7; 7 nucleotides agree with TRBD1. The CDR3 nucleotides read TGCGCCAGCAGCCCTAGAGACAGGGCGATTTACGAGCAGTACTTC. Translation gives CASSPRDRAIYEQYF.